This T cell receptor beta chain came from a study of cytomegalovirus exposure and HLA in healthy donors. As for the study in general: Per a later analysis, the roughly 640 first-cohort and 120 or so validation repertoires shared one platform.

A note on this clone: What it recognizes is unknown.

Clones were read by immunoSEQ multiplex PCR, and TCRdb kept only the in-frame ones, dropping some. The sample has a few hundred thousand clones; 65% to 90% are singletons. Overall study results and limits: Under in vitro conditions, a few CMV-associated chains were confirmed as specific for CMV antigens. Reportedly, cytomegalovirus status was diagnosed with high sensitivity and specificity.

Separate from the roughly 720-subject first cohort, the approximately 120-subject validation cohort was the one that the donors belonged to. This CDR3 has 12 residues. V was clipped by 3 bases and J by 6 bases, with 7 bases between them. Germline V CDR1 and CDR2: SGDLS, YYNGEE. Sequenced: PBMCs. V usage is TRBV9 and J usage is TRBJ2-1; D uncertain. The sequence was collected from a woman between 18 and 29 years old in good health and CMV-seronegative. CDR3 coding DNA: TGTGCCAGCAGCGAGCACAGCAATGAGCAGTTCTTC. It encodes CASSEHSNEQFF. The variable domain in full, with the rest retrieved from reference TRBV9 and TRBJ2-1, is DSGVTQTPKHLITATGQRVTLRCSPRSGDLSVYWYQQSLDQGLQFLIQYYNGEERAKGNILERFSAQQFPDLHSELNLSSLELGDSALYFCASSEHSNEQFFGPGTRLTVL.